These T cell receptor beta chains were read from a single sample in a study of technical replicates of blood from a handful of donors. The data were produced by immunoSEQ multiplex PCR, yet TCRdb's version contains in-frame clones alone and is incomplete. The sample records some 71,000 clones, roughly 97% being singletons. The sample consisted of T cells isolated from PBMCs. All receptors derive from a human donor in good health. Both conserved end residues are part of each CDR3. A D gene is named only where the DNA matches it firmly. A clone size is listed for some rows: how often the clone was seen (once, few, many), or a class if it is expanded.

>-|-|TRBJ2-3|TRBV5-6
TGTGCCAGCAGCTCAGGGGCGGCCGCGTTTGATACGCAGTATTTT
CASSSGAAAFDTQYF
>-|-|TRBJ1-4|TRBV6-1
TGTGCCATCGGGTCTTCGGCGCGCGAAAAACTGTTTTTT
CAIGSSAREKLFF
>-|-|TRBJ1-2|TRBV6-1
TGTGCCAGCAGTGAAGCGCGCGACAGCTATGGCTACACCTTC
CASSEARDSYGYTF
>TRBD1|-|TRBJ2-5|TRBV7-9
TGTGCCAGCAGCTTAGCCCTAGGAAGAACAGGGGCCTCGGGGACCCAGTACTTC
CASSLALGRTGASGTQYF
>TRBD1|-|TRBJ2-7|TRBV28
TGTGCCAGCAGCCTCGGACAGGGGGCTTCCTACGAGCAGTACTTC
CASSLGQGASYEQYF
>TRBD2|-|TRBJ2-7|TRBV10-1
TGCGCCAGCAGTGACCCCACTAGCGGCTCCTACGAGCAGTACTTC
CASSDPTSGSYEQYF
>TRBD1|-|TRBJ2-5|TRBV6-6
TGTGCCAGCAGTCCACTCGGGACAGGGGAACAAGAGACCCAGTACTTC
CASSPLGTGEQETQYF
>TRBD1|once|TRBJ2-7|TRBV16
TGTGCCAGCAGCCAAAGCCACCCCGTGACAGGGGGCTTCTACGAGCAGTACTTC
CASSQSHPVTGGFYEQYF
>-|once|TRBJ1-2|TRBV28
TGTGCCAGCAGTTCACCGGTAAGGGGTACTAACTATGGCTACACCTTC
CASSSPVRGTNYGYTF
>-|-|TRBJ2-3|TRBV6-5
TGTGCCAGCAGTTACTCGCTAGGAACAGATACGCAGTATTTT
CASSYSLGTDTQYF
>TRBD1|once|TRBJ1-2|TRBV6-6
TGTGCCAGCAGTTCGACAGGGGATGGCTACACCTTC
CASSSTGDGYTF
>-|once|TRBJ1-5|TRBV28
TGTGCCAGCAGTCCACAAGTCGATAGCAATCAGCCCCAGCATTTT
CASSPQVDSNQPQHF
>-|-|TRBJ1-1|TRBV6-6
TGTGCCAGCAGTTACTCGTACCGGCGGGGCTACGGTGAAGCTTTCTTT
CASSYSYRRGYGEAFF
>TRBD1|once|TRBJ1-5|TRBV28
TGTGCCAGCAGTCCCCGGGACAGGGGAGGTAATCAGCCCCAGCATTTT
CASSPRDRGGNQPQHF
>TRBD1|-|TRBJ1-2|TRBV14
TGTGCCAGCAGCCAAGACGGTATGGACAGGGAGGAGGGCTACACCTTC
CASSQDGMDREEGYTF
>-|-|TRBJ2-4|TRBV6-5
TGTGCCAGCAGTTCCCTCAGGAACATTCAGTACTTC
CASSSLRNIQYF
>TRBD2|-|TRBJ2-1|TRBV9
TGTGCCAGCAGCGTAGATCACCCCGGGACTAGCCGGGGGGCCAATGAGCAGTTCTTC
CASSVDHPGTSRGANEQFF
>-|-|TRBJ1-5|TRBV11-2
TGTGCCAGCAGCTTAGGTCTGGCCAATCAGCCCCAGCATTTT
CASSLGLANQPQHF
>TRBD1|once|TRBJ1-1|TRBV30
TGTGCCTGGAGAGGACAGGGGATAACTGAAGCTTTCTTT
CAWRGQGITEAFF
>-|-|TRBJ2-2|TRBV5-1
TGCGCCAGCAGCCTGGCGGGGTCGAACACCGGGGAGCTGTTTTTT
CASSLAGSNTGELFF
>-|-|TRBJ2-7|TRBV7-6
TGTGCCAGCAGTCCCGGGGTGGTATCTTACGAGCAGTACTTC
CASSPGVVSYEQYF
>TRBD1|once|TRBJ1-2|TRBV5-1
TGCGCCAGCAGCCCTGGACAGGGGGCAGTCTATGGCTACACCTTC
CASSPGQGAVYGYTF
>-|-|TRBJ2-1|TRBV4-1
TGCGCCAGCAGCCTATTAAATACACGCGGAAGCGGCTACAATGAGCAGTTCTTC
CASSLLNTRGSGYNEQFF
>-|-|TRBJ1-1|TRBV7-9
TGTGCCAGCAGCTACCGCTTATCAGATGGGAACACTGAAGCTTTCTTT
CASSYRLSDGNTEAFF
>-|-|TRBJ1-6|TRBV5-6
TGTGCCAGCAGCCCGGCGCAAGGAGCGGAGTATAATTCACCCCTCCACTTT
CASSPAQGAEYNSPLHF
>TRBD2|-|TRBJ2-5|TRBV7-6
TGTGCCAGCAGCTATATGATGGTGACTAGCGGGAGTAGGACCCAGTACTTC
CASSYMMVTSGSRTQYF
>TRBD1|-|TRBJ1-1|TRBV27
TGTGCCAGCAGTTTATCCAGAGGACAGGGGGCTTTCTTT
CASSLSRGQGAFF
>-|-|TRBJ2-5|TRBV2
TGTGCCAGCAACCGGGCCTACGGAGGAGAGACCCAGTACTTC
CASNRAYGGETQYF
>TRBD1|-|TRBJ1-4|TRBV19
TGTGCCAGTAGTATTTCGTTAATAGGGGGCCTTTGGGAAAAACTGTTTTTT
CASSISLIGGLWEKLFF
>-|-|TRBJ2-1|TRBV5-4
TGTGCCAGCAGCTTTGGTAGCGGCCTTTACAATGAGCAGTTCTTC
CASSFGSGLYNEQFF
>-|-|TRBJ1-4|TRBV29-1
TGCAGCGTTTATTCTCCAGGGGATTTTGGTGAAAAACTGTTTTTT
CSVYSPGDFGEKLFF